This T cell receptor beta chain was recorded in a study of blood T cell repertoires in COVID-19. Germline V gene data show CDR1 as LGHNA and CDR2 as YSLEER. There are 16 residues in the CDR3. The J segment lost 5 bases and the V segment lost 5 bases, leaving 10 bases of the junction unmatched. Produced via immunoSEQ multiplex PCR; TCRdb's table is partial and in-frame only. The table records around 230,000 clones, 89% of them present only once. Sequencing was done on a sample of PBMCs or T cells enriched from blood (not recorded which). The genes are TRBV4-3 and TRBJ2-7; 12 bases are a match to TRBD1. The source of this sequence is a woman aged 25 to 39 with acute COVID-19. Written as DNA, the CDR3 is TGCGCCAGCAGCGGTGATATCGGGACAGGGGGCGACGAGCAGTACTTC. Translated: CASSGDIGTGGDEQYF.